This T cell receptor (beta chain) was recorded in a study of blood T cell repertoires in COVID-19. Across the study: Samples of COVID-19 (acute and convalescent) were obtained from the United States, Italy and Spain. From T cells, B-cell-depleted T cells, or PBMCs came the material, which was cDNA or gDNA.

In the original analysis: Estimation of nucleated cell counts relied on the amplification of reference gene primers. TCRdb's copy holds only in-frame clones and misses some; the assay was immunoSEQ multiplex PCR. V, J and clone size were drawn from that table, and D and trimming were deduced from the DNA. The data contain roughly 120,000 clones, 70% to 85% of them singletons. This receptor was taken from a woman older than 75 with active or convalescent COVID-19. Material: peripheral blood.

Here the CDR3 DNA reads TGTGCCAGCAGGGCCCGGGTCACAGGTGAAAAACTGTTTTTT. This gives the protein CASRARVTGEKLFF. V and J are TRBV2 and TRBJ1-4; weak D call: TRBD1 (5 bases). CDR1 SNHLY and CDR2 FYNNEI come from the germline V gene. The CDR3 is 14 amino acids. Trimming shortened V by 6 bases and J by 7 bases, and 15 bases separated the two germline ends.